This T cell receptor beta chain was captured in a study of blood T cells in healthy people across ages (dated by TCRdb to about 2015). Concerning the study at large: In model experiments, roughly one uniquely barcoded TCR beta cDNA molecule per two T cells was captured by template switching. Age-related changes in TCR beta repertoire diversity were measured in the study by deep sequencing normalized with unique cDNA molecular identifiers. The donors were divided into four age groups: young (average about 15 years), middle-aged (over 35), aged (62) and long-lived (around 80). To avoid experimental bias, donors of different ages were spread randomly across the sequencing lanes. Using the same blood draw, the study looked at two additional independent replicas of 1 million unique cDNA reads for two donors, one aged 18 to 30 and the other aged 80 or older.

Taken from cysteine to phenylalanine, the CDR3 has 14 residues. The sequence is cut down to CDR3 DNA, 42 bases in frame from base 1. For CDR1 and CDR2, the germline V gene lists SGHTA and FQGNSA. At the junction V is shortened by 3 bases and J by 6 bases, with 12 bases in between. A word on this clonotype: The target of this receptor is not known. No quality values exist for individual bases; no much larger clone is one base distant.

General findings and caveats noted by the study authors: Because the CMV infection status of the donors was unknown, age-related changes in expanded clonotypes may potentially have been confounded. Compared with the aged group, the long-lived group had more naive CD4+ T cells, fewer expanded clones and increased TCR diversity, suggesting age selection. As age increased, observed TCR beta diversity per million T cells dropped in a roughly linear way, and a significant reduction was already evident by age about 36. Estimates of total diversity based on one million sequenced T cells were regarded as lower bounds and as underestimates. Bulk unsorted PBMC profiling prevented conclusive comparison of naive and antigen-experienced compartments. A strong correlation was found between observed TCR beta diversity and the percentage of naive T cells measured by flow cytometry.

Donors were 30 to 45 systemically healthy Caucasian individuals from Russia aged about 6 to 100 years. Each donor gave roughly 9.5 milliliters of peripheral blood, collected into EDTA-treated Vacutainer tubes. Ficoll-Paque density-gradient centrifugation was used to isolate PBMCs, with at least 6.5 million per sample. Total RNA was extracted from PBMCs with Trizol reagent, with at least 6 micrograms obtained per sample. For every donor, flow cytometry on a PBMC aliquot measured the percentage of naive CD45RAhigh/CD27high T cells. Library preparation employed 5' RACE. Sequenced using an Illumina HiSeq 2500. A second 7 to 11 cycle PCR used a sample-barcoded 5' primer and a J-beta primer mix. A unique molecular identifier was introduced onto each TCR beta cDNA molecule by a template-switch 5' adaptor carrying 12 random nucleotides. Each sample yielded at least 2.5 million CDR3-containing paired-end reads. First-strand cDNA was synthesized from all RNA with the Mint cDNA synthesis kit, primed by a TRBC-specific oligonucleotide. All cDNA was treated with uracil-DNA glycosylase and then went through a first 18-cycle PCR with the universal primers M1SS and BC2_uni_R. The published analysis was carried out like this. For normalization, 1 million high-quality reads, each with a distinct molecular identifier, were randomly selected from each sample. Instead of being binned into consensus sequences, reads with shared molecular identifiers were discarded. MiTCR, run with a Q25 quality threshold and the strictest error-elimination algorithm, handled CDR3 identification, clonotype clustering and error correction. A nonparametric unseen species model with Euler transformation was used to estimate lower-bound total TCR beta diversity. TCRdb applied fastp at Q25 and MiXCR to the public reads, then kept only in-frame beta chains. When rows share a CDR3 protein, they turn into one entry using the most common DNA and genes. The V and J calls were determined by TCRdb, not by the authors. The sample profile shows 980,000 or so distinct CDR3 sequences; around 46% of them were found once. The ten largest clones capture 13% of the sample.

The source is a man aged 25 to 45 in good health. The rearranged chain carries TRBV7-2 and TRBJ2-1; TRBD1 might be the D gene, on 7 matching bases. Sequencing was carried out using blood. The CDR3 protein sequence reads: CASSLQGGGNEQFF. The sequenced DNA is TGTGCCAGCAGCTTGCAGGGGGGAGGCAATGAGCAGTTCTTC.